Below are 32 T cell receptor beta chains sequenced from a single sample in a study of T cells in Graves' hyperthyroidism and ophthalmopathy. Researchers amplified the TCR beta CDR3 regions from RNA transcripts. When the TCR CDR3 underwent first-round RT-PCR, the HTBI primer set was used. TCRdb re-called the multiplex PCR reads with MiXCR, one entry per CDR3 protein. This repertoire shows 400,000 to 500,000 distinct CDR3 sequences, roughly 14% found once; its top ten account for about 12%. Sequencing input: blood. These receptors were collected from a man aged 18 to 30 with Graves' ophthalmopathy.

In its sample, this clonotype was seen a few times. The genes are TRBV6-1 and TRBJ1-5; D gene unclear. Looked up from germline, CDR1 is MNHNS and CDR2 is SASEGT. V lost 5 bases and J lost 1, with 9 bases in between. CDR3 length equals 14 residues. CDR3 nucleotide sequence: TGTGCCAGCAGTTATTCACAGAGCAATCAGCCCCAGCATTTT. Amino acids: CASSYSQSNQPQHF.

V usage is TRBV30 and J usage is TRBJ2-5; TRBD2 is a possible D gene (5 bases). CDR1 is GTSNPN, CDR2 SVGIG, per germline (reference sequence). The CDR3 runs to 12 residues. V was trimmed by 1 base and J by 5 bases, leaving 8 bases between them. The CDR3 region has the DNA TGTGCCTGGAGTGGAGCGGTGGAGACCCAGTACTTC. Residues: CAWSGAVETQYF.

This clonotype has a count of ten or more. The chain joins TRBV5-1 to TRBJ2-3; a weak D match, TRBD2 (6 bases). This CDR3 has 16 residues. V lost 5 bases, J lost 3 bases, and 19 bases lay in between. Germline V gene lookup returns CDR1 SGHRS and CDR2 YFSETQ. CDR3 amino acids: CASSFGRGTRTDTQYF. CDR3 nucleotide sequence: TGCGCCAGCAGTTTTGGTCGGGGGACGAGAACAGATACGCAGTATTTT.

In its sample, this clonotype was seen many times. The chain combines TRBV6-1 with TRBJ2-1; 8 bases line up with TRBD1. CDR1 MNHNS and CDR2 SASEGT come from the germline V gene. J lost 9 bases, V lost 0 bases, and 7 bases had no gene match. The CDR3 covers 15 residues. CDR3: CASSEARTGRGEQFF. CDR3 nucleotide sequence: TGTGCCAGCAGTGAAGCCCGGACAGGGCGGGGTGAGCAGTTCTTC.

This clonotype turned up a few times. The gene calls are TRBV3-1 and TRBJ1-4; D possibly corresponds to TRBD1 (6 bases). The germline CDR1 and CDR2 sequences are LGHDT and YNNKEL (reference sequence). The CDR3 has 16 amino acids. Trimming stripped 4 bases from V and 7 bases from J, with 19 bases between. CDR3 DNA: TGTGCCAGCAGCCCTCCGTACGCAGGGGATCGTGAAAAACTGTTTTTT. This sequence encodes CASSPPYAGDREKLFF.

This clonotype was detected ten times or more. The rearrangement uses TRBV11-2 and TRBJ1-1; a weak D match, TRBD1 (6 bases). The V end lost 5 bases, the J end lost 0 bases, and 16 bases lay between the germline ends. Germline V lookup: CDR1 SGHAT, CDR2 FQNNGV. This CDR3 contains 16 residues. The CDR3 spells CASSRRRDKVNTEAFF. In DNA, the CDR3 is TGTGCCAGCAGCCGGAGGAGGGACAAGGTGAACACTGAAGCTTTCTTT.

This clonotype was counted at least ten times. The chain uses TRBV5-1 and TRBJ1-1; D may be TRBD1 (6 bases). Germline V lookup: CDR1 SGHRS, CDR2 YFSETQ. The length of the CDR3 is 15 residues. V was clipped by 4 bases and J by 3 bases, with 16 bases between them. For the CDR3, the DNA is TGCGCCAGCAGCCCCCTACAGGGAGTGTACACTGAAGCTTTCTTT. Amino acids: CASSPLQGVYTEAFF.

This clonotype appeared many times. The J gene is TRBJ2-1, the V gene TRBV13; 9 bases are a match to TRBD2. The V gene end was trimmed by 4 bases and the J gene end by 6 bases; junction bases not matched to a gene: 7. The CDR3 loop spans 15 amino acids. The V gene's germline CDR1 is PRHDT and CDR2 FYEKMQ (reference sequence). In DNA, the CDR3 is TGTGCCAGCAGCTCGTCTAGCGGGACCCTCAATGAGCAGTTCTTC. This codes for CASSSSSGTLNEQFF.

This clonotype came up a few times. This sequence joins TRBV7-9 and TRBJ2-7; D is possibly TRBD1 (7 bases). Germline V lookup: CDR1 SEHNR, CDR2 FQNEAQ (reference sequence). The CDR3 is 15 amino acids. The V end lost 4 bases, the J end lost 2 bases, and 15 bases lay between the germline ends. The CDR3, as DNA: TGTGCCAGCAGCTCTAGACAGGGAGGCACCTACGAGCAGTACTTC. Protein: CASSSRQGGTYEQYF.

This clonotype was found many times. This chain uses TRBV7-3 with TRBJ2-1; possibly TRBD2 for D (7 bases). CDR3 length: 16 residues. With 6 bases removed from V and 3 bases from J, the gap between germline ends came to 18 bases. In germline, CDR1 is SGHTA, CDR2 FQGTGA. The CDR3 loop is CASSRWGGGLYNEQFF. As DNA, the CDR3 is TGTGCCAGCAGTCGATGGGGGGGGGGGCTCTACAATGAGCAGTTCTTC.

The table lists this clonotype with many counts. The V gene is TRBV7-9, the J gene TRBJ1-1; no firm D call. V was clipped by 3 bases and J by 5 bases, with 10 bases between them. The CDR3 sequence is 13 residues long. From germline, CDR1 is SEHNR and CDR2 FQNEAQ (reference sequence). In DNA, the CDR3 is TGTGCCAGCAGCTTGGGAGTAGAGACTGAAGCTTTCTTT. Protein sequence: CASSLGVETEAFF. Full variable domain (missing parts from reference TRBV7-9 and TRBJ1-1): DTGVSQNPRHKITKRGQNVTFRCDPISEHNRLYWYRQTLGQGPEFLTYFQNEAQLEKSRLLSDRFSAERPKGSFSTLEIQRTEQGDSAMYLCASSLGVETEAFFGQGTRLTVV.

The chain combines TRBV6-1 with TRBJ1-5; D is undetermined. Germline V CDR1 and CDR2: MNHNS, SASEGT. Trimming removed 0 bases from V and 0 bases from J, with 9 bases in between. The CDR3 extends over 16 amino acids. CDR3: CASSEAVKYSNQPQHF. The CDR3 DNA reads as TGTGCCAGCAGTGAAGCGGTCAAGTATAGCAATCAGCCCCAGCATTTT.

This clonotype was seen many times. V gene TRBV5-6 combines with J gene TRBJ2-7; D could derive from TRBD1 or TRBD2 (6 bases each). The V end lost 4 bases, the J end lost 2 bases, and 16 bases lay between the germline ends. This CDR3 spans 15 amino acids. Germline lookup yields CDR1 SGHDT and CDR2 YYEEEE. The CDR3 here is CASSRGPGITYEQYF. The CDR3 coding sequence is TGTGCCAGCAGCCGGGGGCCAGGGATTACCTACGAGCAGTACTTC.

This clonotype was seen ten or more times. The chain carries TRBV24-1 and TRBJ2-4, with no clear D. The CDR3 is 13 residues long. The germline gives CDR1 KGHDR, CDR2 SFDVKD. Trimming took 5 bases from V and 3 from J, leaving 7 bases between them. The CDR3 coding sequence is TGTGCCACCAGTGGCCTCGGCAAAAACATTCAGTACTTC. Protein: CATSGLGKNIQYF.

This clonotype was seen only a few times. The J gene is TRBJ2-1, the V gene TRBV14; the D gene is possibly TRBD1 (6 bases). Germline CDR1 SGHDN, CDR2 FVKESK. The ends were cut back, 0 bases at V and 8 bases at J, with 14 bases in the middle. The CDR3 is 15 amino acids. In DNA, the CDR3 is TGTGCCAGCAGCCAAGAGGGCAGGGGCTTCGATGAGCAGTTCTTC. This sequence encodes CASSQEGRGFDEQFF.

Ten or more counts support this clonotype. The gene calls are TRBV7-3 and TRBJ2-3, with D perhaps TRBD2 (6 bases). Germline loops: CDR1 SGHTA, CDR2 FQGTGA. The CDR3 is made up of 14 amino acids. Trimming left V 5 bases short and J 3 bases short, with 12 bases between. CDR3 protein: CASSPMEGTDTQYF. The CDR3 DNA reads TGTGCCAGCAGCCCTATGGAGGGAACAGATACGCAGTATTTT.

In its sample, this clonotype was seen a few times. The chain couples TRBV6-1 to TRBJ1-2, with D hard to call. This CDR3 contains 13 residues. The germline gives CDR1 MNHNS, CDR2 SASEGT. V dropped 6 bases and J dropped 6 bases, with 14 bases sitting between them. CDR3 sequence: CASSLSAMDGYTF. The DNA of the CDR3 is TGTGCCAGCAGCCTTTCTGCCATGGATGGCTACACCTTC.

This clonotype was seen repeatedly, ten times or more. V usage is TRBV12-3 or TRBV12-4 and J usage is TRBJ2-3; D call uncertain. The CDR3 runs to 14 residues. Deletions cut 0 bases from V and 3 bases from J, with 7 bases between. The CDR3 nucleotides read TGTGCCAGCAGTTTAGCTCCGACTACAGATACGCAGTATTTT. This translates into CASSLAPTTDTQYF.

The J gene is TRBJ1-2, the V gene TRBV4-1, with unresolved D. The V gene's germline CDR1 is MGHRA and CDR2 YSYEKL. The CDR3 is 17 residues long. Trimming left V 4 bases short and J 2 bases short, with 20 bases between. The chain's CDR3 is CASSPPPGNIPNYGYTF. For the CDR3, the DNA is TGCGCCAGCAGCCCCCCGCCGGGGAACATTCCCAACTATGGCTACACCTTC.

This clonotype has a count of ten or more. One end of the junction fails to match germline, which may point to a read error. The genes are TRBV20-1 and TRBJ2-3; D is tentatively TRBD1 or TRBD2 (6 bases each). Germline V gene sequence: CDR1 DFQATT, CDR2 SNEGSKA (reference sequence). This CDR3 region has 16 residues. The CDR3 sequence is CSGRPARGRRTDTQYF. Here the CDR3 DNA reads TGCAGTGGTAGACCAGCCCGGGGGCGTCGCACAGATACGCAGTATTTT.

This clonotype was counted ten times or more. This chain uses TRBV13 with TRBJ2-7; D possibly corresponds to TRBD1 (5 bases). With 5 bases removed from V and 2 bases from J, the gap between germline ends came to 13 bases. Germline CDR1 PRHDT, CDR2 FYEKMQ (reference sequence). This CDR3 is built from 14 residues. The CDR3: CASSPTQETYEQYF. CDR3 nucleotides: TGTGCCAGCAGCCCAACACAGGAGACCTACGAGCAGTACTTC.

This clonotype was picked up many times. V is TRBV7-9 and J is TRBJ2-1; 10 bases line up with TRBD2. V shed 8 bases, J shed 9 bases, and the junction held 13 bases outside the gene matches. The CDR3 sequence is 15 residues long. The germline V gene encodes CDR1 SEHNR and CDR2 FQNEAQ (reference sequence). CDR3 sequence reads: CASLSSVAGGSEQFF. The CDR3 region has the DNA TGTGCCAGCCTATCCTCCGTAGCGGGGGGAAGTGAGCAGTTCTTC.

This clonotype appeared many times. The V and J genes are TRBV7-8 and TRBJ2-3; no firm D call. Trimming left V 5 bases short and J 1 base short, with 13 bases between. Per germline, CDR1 SGHVS and CDR2 FQNEAQ. The CDR3 runs 15 residues. The chain's CDR3 is CASSQALVGTDTQYF. In nucleotides, the CDR3 is TGTGCCAGCAGCCAAGCCCTCGTTGGCACAGATACGCAGTATTTT.

J is TRBJ1-3 and V is TRBV15; D call uncertain. Trimming removed 1 base from V and 1 base from J, with 8 bases in between. The CDR3 spans 15 residues. Germline CDR1 LNHNV, CDR2 YYDKDF (reference sequence). The CDR3 DNA reads TGTGCCACCAGCAGAGTAGGGCCTTCTGGAAACACCATATATTTT. Protein: CATSRVGPSGNTIYF.

As concerns this clonotype: Compared with germline, one end of the junction differs, possibly owing to a read error. The genes are TRBV11-3 and TRBJ2-5; the match to TRBD2 covers 13 bases. Germline CDR1 is SGHNT and CDR2 is YENEEA. This CDR3 region has 16 residues. The CDR3 protein is CAGSPGTSGKGGTQYF. CDR3 coding DNA: TGTGCCGGCAGCCCTGGGACTAGCGGGAAGGGGGGGACCCAGTACTTC.

This clonotype has ten or more counts. The chain is built from TRBV5-8 and TRBJ1-2; D is unclear. Trimming took 4 bases from V and 8 from J, leaving 12 bases between them. Germline CDR1 and CDR2: SGHTS and YDEGEE. The length of the CDR3 is 12 residues. The CDR3 sequence: CASSQDFGGYTF. For the CDR3, the DNA is TGTGCCAGCAGCCAGGACTTCGGCGGCTACACCTTC.

With regard to this clonotype: This may come from a read error, since a much larger clone is one base off. The CDR3 ends on some other residue instead of the conserved phenylalanine or tryptophan, so this is likely a read error. The chain joins TRBV2 to TRBJ1-5, with D maybe TRBD1 (6 bases). The germline gives CDR1 SNHLY, CDR2 FYNNEI. This CDR3 has 14 residues. With 4 bases removed from V and 3 bases from J, the gap between germline ends came to 10 bases. The CDR3 spells CASSGQGNNQPQHI. The CDR3 coding sequence is TGTGCCAGCAGTGGTCAGGGGAACAATCAGCCCCAGCATATT.

This clonotype was counted ten times or more. J is TRBJ2-1 and V is TRBV13; a possible D gene is TRBD2 (7 bases). CDR1 is PRHDT and CDR2 is FYEKMQ in the germline V gene (reference sequence). This CDR3 comprises 16 residues. V was pared by 0 bases and J by 5 bases, with 14 bases between. CDR3 sequence (DNA): TGTGCCAGCAGCTTAGGCCCGGGGGGCCCCGACAATGAGCAGTTCTTC. As protein: CASSLGPGGPDNEQFF.

This clonotype showed up just a few times. This chain links TRBV6-1 with TRBJ2-3; TRBD2 is a possible D gene (5 bases). Trimming shortened V by 3 bases and J by 2 bases, and 9 bases separated the two germline ends. Germline CDR1 reads MNHNS; CDR2 reads SASEGT. There are 14 residues in the CDR3. CDR3 sequence reads: CASSERVYTDTQYF. CDR3 nucleotide sequence: TGTGCCAGCAGTGAGAGGGTCTACACAGATACGCAGTATTTT.

This clonotype appeared many times. The chain is built from TRBV4-1 and TRBJ2-5, with TRBD2 matching 7 bases. Germline-derived CDR1 and CDR2 are MGHRA and YSYEKL. V was pared by 0 bases and J by 5 bases, with 9 bases of the junction left unmatched. The CDR3 sequence is 16 residues long. For the CDR3, the DNA is TGCGCCAGCAGCCAAGATTGGCAGGGAGGGTTTGAGACCCAGTACTTC. Its translation is CASSQDWQGGFETQYF.

V usage is TRBV3-1 and J usage is TRBJ1-2, with 8 bases aligning to TRBD1. The V and J ends lost 1 base and 2 bases, in that order; junction bases with no gene match: 6. The germline V gene encodes CDR1 LGHDT and CDR2 YNNKEL (reference sequence). The CDR3 has 16 amino acids. Here the CDR3 reads CASSQGSGQGNYGYTF. The CDR3 DNA sequence: TGTGCCAGCAGCCAAGGATCTGGACAGGGAAACTATGGCTACACCTTC. The full variable domain, with the rest looked up from reference TRBV3-1 and TRBJ1-2, is DTAVSQTPKYLVTQMGNDKSIKCEQNLGHDTMYWYKQDSKKFLKIMFSYNNKELIINETVPNRFSPKSPDKAHLNLHINSLELGDSAVYFCASSQGSGQGNYGYTFGSGTRLTVV.

Turning to this clonotype: A much larger clone is a single base away; this may be a read error. This chain uses TRBV12-3 or TRBV12-4 with TRBJ2-4; the match to TRBD2 covers 7 bases. CDR3 length: 20 amino acids. CDR3 bases: TGTACCAGCTTTCAGAACAACGAAGGGGCCGCGGGGGAGGCCAAAAACATTCAGTACTTC. Amino acid sequence: CTSFQNNEGAAGEAKNIQYF.